A single sample gave rise to the 21 T cell receptor beta chains below, sequenced in a study of blood T cell repertoires in COVID-19. Method: immunoSEQ multiplex PCR; TCRdb's copy keeps in-frame clones and lacks some. The table lists 90,000 to 120,000 clones, 88% of them singletons. The sequencing sample was made of peripheral blood. The receptors originated from a human donor in a cohort sampled during active COVID-19.

The chain joins TRBV6-1 to TRBJ1-3; D not resolved. Germline V gene data show CDR1 as MNHNS and CDR2 as SASEGT. With 4 bases removed from V and 0 bases from J, the gap between germline ends came to 13 bases. CDR3 length equals 16 residues. In nucleotides, the CDR3 is TGTGCCAGCAGTGGGCAGGTCGGCAGCTCTGGAAACACCATATATTTT. Translating it yields CASSGQVGSSGNTIYF.

The chain is built from TRBV5-4 and TRBJ1-1, with 7 bases that match TRBD1. The CDR3 runs to 15 residues. CDR1 and CDR2 from the germline V gene are SGHNT and YYREEE (reference sequence). J was trimmed by 6 bases and V by 3 bases; bases with no gene match: 11. CDR3 nucleotide sequence: TGTGCCAGCAGCTCGGATCCCACAGGGGCCTCTGAAGCTTTCTTT. Protein: CASSSDPTGASEAFF.

The chain couples TRBV12-3 or TRBV12-4 to TRBJ1-2; no reliable D call. V shed 1 base and J shed 13 bases, with 10 bases lying between them. The CDR3 runs to 11 residues. Written as DNA, the CDR3 is TGTGCCAGCAGTTTAGGGGTCGGCGGCACCTTC. Translating it yields CASSLGVGGTF.

The chain is built from TRBV27 and TRBJ2-2; TRBD2 agrees at 11 bases. Germline lookup yields CDR1 MNHEY and CDR2 SMNVEV (reference sequence). With 5 bases clipped from V and 1 base from J, the junction kept 9 bases outside the gene matches. This CDR3 is built from 18 residues. This chain's CDR3 is CASSPTPGLAVNTGELFF. In DNA, the CDR3 is TGTGCCAGCAGTCCTACCCCGGGACTAGCGGTGAACACCGGGGAGCTGTTTTTT.

This clone has only a few counts. The chain employs TRBV7-9 and TRBJ1-3; D unresolved. CDR1 and CDR2 (germline): SEHNR, FQNEAQ (reference sequence). V gave up 2 bases and J gave up 0 bases, with 11 bases separating them. This CDR3 region has 16 residues. CDR3 in DNA: TGTGCCAGCAGCTTACTGGACTTAAGCTCTGGAAACACCATATATTTT. As protein: CASSLLDLSSGNTIYF.

This clone was seen a single time. V and J are TRBV5-1 and TRBJ2-1; no clear D. V gave up 5 bases and J gave up 7 bases, with 13 bases separating them. Germline assignment: CDR1 SGHRS and CDR2 YFSETQ. There are 13 residues in the CDR3. The CDR3 DNA sequence: TGCGCCAGCAGAATCACTCAGGAAAATGAGCAGTTCTTC. It encodes CASRITQENEQFF.

This sequence joins TRBV6-5 and TRBJ1-1; D not certain. CDR1 and CDR2 from the germline V gene are MNHEY and SVGAGI. The CDR3 sequence is 15 residues long. Trimming stripped 0 bases from V and 3 bases from J, with 11 bases between. The CDR3 protein is CASSYSRSWDTEAFF. The CDR3 coding sequence is TGTGCCAGCAGTTACTCTCGGAGTTGGGACACTGAAGCTTTCTTT.

This clone was seen only once. V and J are TRBV28 and TRBJ2-1; 7 nucleotides align to TRBD2. Trimming cost V 8 bases and J 9 bases; bases outside gene matches: 16. CDR1 and CDR2 (germline): MDHEN, SYDVKM. The CDR3 length is 15 residues. The CDR3 DNA reads TGTGCCAGCGGAGGAGGGGCTAGCGGACAAGGTGAGCAGTTCTTC. This gives the protein CASGGGASGQGEQFF.

For the CDR3, the DNA is TGCGCCAGCAGCTTGGAACACGGGAGTTCAATCGGGGAGCTGTTTTTT. This codes for CASSLEHGSSIGELFF. J is TRBJ2-2 and V is TRBV5-1, with a possible D match to TRBD2 (6 bases). CDR1 and CDR2 from the germline V gene are SGHRS and YFSETQ. Trimming took 0 bases from V and 7 from J, leaving 16 bases between them. CDR3 length: 16 amino acids.

The CDR3 DNA is TGCAGCGTTGAGGTCTGGGACAGCTACAATGAGCAGTTCTTC. Its protein product is CSVEVWDSYNEQFF. The chain has TRBV29-1 and TRBJ2-1; 7 positions agree with TRBD1. The V segment lost 3 bases and the J segment 3 bases; nucleotides outside the gene matches: 5. Germline CDR1 is SQVTM and CDR2 is ANQGSEA. The CDR3 is 14 amino acids.

The V call is TRBV28, the J call TRBJ2-7; 8 bases are a match to TRBD1. The germline CDR1 and CDR2 sequences are MDHEN and SYDVKM. V trimming: 2 bases; J trimming: 5 bases; junction bases outside the gene matches: 14. CDR3 length: 17 residues. CDR3 bases: TGTGCCAGCAGTTTAGGAGGGCAGGGGGCCCCGGGGGACGAGCAGTACTTC. Its protein is CASSLGGQGAPGDEQYF.

The chain couples TRBV6-5 to TRBJ1-1; a possible D gene is TRBD1 (5 bases). Germline lookup yields CDR1 MNHEY and CDR2 SVGAGI. Trimming removed 0 bases from V and 0 bases from J, with 8 bases in between. The CDR3 covers 15 residues. CDR3 in DNA: TGTGCCAGCAGTTACTCGACAGACATGAACACTGAAGCTTTCTTT. It encodes CASSYSTDMNTEAFF.

The chain uses TRBV19 and TRBJ1-3; a weak D match, TRBD1 (5 bases). The CDR3 spans 16 residues. The V gene's germline CDR1 is LNHDA and CDR2 SQIVND (reference sequence). V lost 3 bases and J 0 bases, leaving 12 bases between the germline ends. In nucleotides, the CDR3 is TGTGCCAGTAGTATCCTGGAGGGGACCTCTGGAAACACCATATATTTT. Translating it yields CASSILEGTSGNTIYF.

V is TRBV27 and J is TRBJ2-3; TRBD1 matches 10 bases. V shed 5 bases, J shed 5 bases, and the junction held 7 bases outside the gene matches. Per germline, CDR1 MNHEY and CDR2 SMNVEV (reference sequence). This CDR3 is 15 amino acids long. CDR3 protein: CASSTDRGHGDTQYF. CDR3 sequence (DNA): TGTGCCAGCAGTACCGACAGGGGGCATGGAGATACGCAGTATTTT.

The chain joins TRBV19 to TRBJ1-2, with 11 bases aligning to TRBD1. Per the germline V gene, CDR1 is LNHDA and CDR2 is SQIVND (reference sequence). The CDR3 spans 14 residues. Unmatched junction bases numbered 2, after V lost 5 bases and J lost 3 bases. The CDR3 reads CASSRGQGDYGYTF. DNA of the CDR3: TGTGCCAGTAGTCGGGGACAGGGGGACTATGGCTACACCTTC. The full variable domain, with the rest looked up from reference TRBV19 and TRBJ1-2, is DGGITQSPKYLFRKEGQNVTLSCEQNLNHDAMYWYRQDPGQGLRLIYYSQIVNDFQKGDIAEGYSVSREKKESFPLTVTSAQKNPTAFYLCASSRGQGDYGYTFGSGTRLTVV.

In this sample, this clone turned up a few times. The chain has TRBV4-1 and TRBJ1-3; TRBD1 aligns across 7 bases. Per the germline V gene, CDR1 is MGHRA and CDR2 is YSYEKL. This CDR3 contains 16 residues. V trimming: 0 bases; J trimming: 3 bases; junction bases outside the gene matches: 5. CDR3 nucleotides: TGCGCCAGCAGCCAAGATTCATCAGGGGGTGGAAACACCATATATTTT. Translating gives CASSQDSSGGGNTIYF.

The rearrangement joins TRBV24-1 to TRBJ2-1; D not certain. CDR3 length: 14 amino acids. Germline lookup yields CDR1 KGHDR and CDR2 SFDVKD. Trimming shortened V by 2 bases and J by 6 bases, and 10 bases separated the two germline ends. The CDR3 DNA reads TGTGCCACCAGTGATTCAAGAGGTCCCAATGAGCAGTTCTTC. The encoded protein is CATSDSRGPNEQFF.

The sample holds one count of this clone. CDR3 sequence: CATKLVDSTRDTQYF. The CDR3 DNA follows: TGTGCCACCAAACTCGTGGACTCCACGAGAGATACGCAGTATTTT. This chain uses TRBV19 with TRBJ2-3, with D perhaps TRBD2 (5 bases). CDR1 is LNHDA, CDR2 SQIVND, per germline (reference sequence). This CDR3 contains 15 residues. Trimming took off 10 bases at V and 5 bases at J, with 22 bases between the two ends.

The rearrangement uses TRBV5-1 and TRBJ2-3; TRBD2 matches 12 bases. The CDR3 loop spans 17 amino acids. J gave up 6 bases and V 0 bases, and 8 bases lay outside the gene matches. The germline CDR1 and CDR2 sequences are SGHRS and YFSETQ. The CDR3 loop reads CASSLGILAGGMDTQYF. The CDR3 DNA follows: TGCGCCAGCAGCTTGGGTATACTAGCGGGGGGAATGGATACGCAGTATTTT.

This clone showed up just a few times. The V call is TRBV19, the J call TRBJ2-7, with D hard to call. CDR1 and CDR2 from the germline V gene are LNHDA and SQIVND (reference sequence). CDR3 length: 14 amino acids. Trimming removed 3 bases from V and 2 bases from J, with 11 bases in between. This CDR3 reads CASSITFGAYEQYF. The CDR3 coding sequence is TGTGCCAGTAGTATTACTTTTGGAGCCTACGAGCAGTACTTC. Complete variable domain (other parts from reference TRBV19 and TRBJ2-7): DGGITQSPKYLFRKEGQNVTLSCEQNLNHDAMYWYRQDPGQGLRLIYYSQIVNDFQKGDIAEGYSVSREKKESFPLTVTSAQKNPTAFYLCASSITFGAYEQYFGPGTRLTVT.

The J gene is TRBJ1-1, the V gene TRBV7-2, with D maybe TRBD1 (5 bases). The CDR3 loop spans 14 amino acids. CDR1 and CDR2 (germline): SGHTA, FQGNSA. The V end was cut by 2 bases, the J end by 1 base, with 8 bases between. CDR3 loop: CASSLMGGNTEAFF. DNA of the CDR3: TGTGCCAGCAGCTTAATGGGGGGGAACACTGAAGCTTTCTTT.